There are a few counts of the clone carrying this T cell receptor (beta chain). Its antigen is unidentified. CDR3 length equals 18 residues. Germline assignment: CDR1 SGDLS and CDR2 YYNGEE. V was clipped by 0 bases and J by 0 bases, with 16 bases between them. Library preparation (for TCRbeta) was performed with unique molecular identifiers. Each CDR3 protein is one row after TCRdb ran MiXCR on the PCR reads. Of about 980,000 distinct CDR3 sequences in the sample, roughly 29% were seen once. The data belong to a study of T-cell reconstitution after alpha-beta-depleted transplantation in children. The study's findings and limits: Expanded clones from the graft, numbering several hundred, reportedly supplied alpha-beta T cells about two months after transplant. At one year after transplant, newly produced T cells mostly accounted for T-cell counts and diversity.

The starting material was PBMCs, mostly from graft donor cells, obtained 360 days after TCRalphabeta/CD19-depleted stem cell transplant. The rearrangement links TRBV9 to TRBJ2-1; no clear D gene. The TCR sequence derives from a boy under three years old who had a stem cell transplant for SCID, so the T cells may come from the graft donor. The CDR3 nucleotides are TGTGCCAGCAGCGTAGGGAGTCAAGGGCCCATCTCCTACAATGAGCAGTTCTTC. It is translated as CASSVGSQGPISYNEQFF.